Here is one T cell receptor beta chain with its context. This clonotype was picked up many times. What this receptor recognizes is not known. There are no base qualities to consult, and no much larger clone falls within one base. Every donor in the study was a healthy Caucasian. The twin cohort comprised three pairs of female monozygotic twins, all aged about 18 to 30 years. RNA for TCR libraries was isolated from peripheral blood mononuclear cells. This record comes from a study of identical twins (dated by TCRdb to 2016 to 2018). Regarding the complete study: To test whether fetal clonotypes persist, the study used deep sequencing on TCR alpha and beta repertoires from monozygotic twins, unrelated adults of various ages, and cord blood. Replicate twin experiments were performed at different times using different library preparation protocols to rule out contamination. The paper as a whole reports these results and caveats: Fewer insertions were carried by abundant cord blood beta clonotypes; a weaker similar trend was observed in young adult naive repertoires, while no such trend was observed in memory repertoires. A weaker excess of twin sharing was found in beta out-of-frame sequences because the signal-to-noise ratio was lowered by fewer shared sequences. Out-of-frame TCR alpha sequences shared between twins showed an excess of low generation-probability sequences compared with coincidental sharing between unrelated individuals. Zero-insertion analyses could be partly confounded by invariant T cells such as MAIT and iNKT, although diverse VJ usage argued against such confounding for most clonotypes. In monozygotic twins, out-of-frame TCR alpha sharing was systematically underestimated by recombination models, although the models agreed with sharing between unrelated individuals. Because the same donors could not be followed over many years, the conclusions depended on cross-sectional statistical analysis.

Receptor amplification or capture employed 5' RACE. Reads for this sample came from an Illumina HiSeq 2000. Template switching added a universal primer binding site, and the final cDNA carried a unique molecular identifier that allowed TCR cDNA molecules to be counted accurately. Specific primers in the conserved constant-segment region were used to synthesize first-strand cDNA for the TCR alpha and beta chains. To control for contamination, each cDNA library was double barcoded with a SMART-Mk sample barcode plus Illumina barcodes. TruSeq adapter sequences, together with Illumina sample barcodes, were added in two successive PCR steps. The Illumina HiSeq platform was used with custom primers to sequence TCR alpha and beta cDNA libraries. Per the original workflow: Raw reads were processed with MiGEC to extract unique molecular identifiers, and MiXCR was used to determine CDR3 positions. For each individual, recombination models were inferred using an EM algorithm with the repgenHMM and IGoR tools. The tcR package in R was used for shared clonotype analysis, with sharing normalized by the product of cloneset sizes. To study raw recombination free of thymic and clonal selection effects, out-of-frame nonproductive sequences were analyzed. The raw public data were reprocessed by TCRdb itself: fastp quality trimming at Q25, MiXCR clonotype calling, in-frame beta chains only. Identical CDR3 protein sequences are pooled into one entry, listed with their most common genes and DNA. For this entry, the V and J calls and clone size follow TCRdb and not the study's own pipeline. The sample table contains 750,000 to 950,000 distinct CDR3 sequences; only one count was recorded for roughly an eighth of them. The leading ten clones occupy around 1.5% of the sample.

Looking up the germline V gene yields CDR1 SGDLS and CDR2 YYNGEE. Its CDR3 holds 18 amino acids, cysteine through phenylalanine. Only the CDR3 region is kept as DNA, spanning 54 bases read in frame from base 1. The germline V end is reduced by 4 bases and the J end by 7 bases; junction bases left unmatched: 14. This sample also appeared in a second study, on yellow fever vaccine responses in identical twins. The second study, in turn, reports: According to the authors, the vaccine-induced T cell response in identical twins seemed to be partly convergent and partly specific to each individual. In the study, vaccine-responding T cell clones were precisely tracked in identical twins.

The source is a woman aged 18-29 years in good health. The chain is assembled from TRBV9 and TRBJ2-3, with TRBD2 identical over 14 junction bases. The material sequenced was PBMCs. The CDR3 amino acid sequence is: CASSSRTSGGTYTNTQYF. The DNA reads TGTGCCAGCAGCTCAAGGACTAGCGGGGGGACTTATACTAATACGCAGTATTTT.